This T cell receptor beta chain was identified in a study of blood T cells in healthy people across ages. Broader study findings: Unsorted PBMCs blocked a conclusive comparison of naive and antigen-experienced cells. Diversity figures based on one million T cells were deemed too low. Aged donors had fewer naive CD4+ cells and lower diversity than long-lived donors.

Primers used in a second PCR of roughly 7 to 12 cycles were a sample-barcoded 5' primer and a J-beta primer mix. MiXCR, run by TCRdb on the 5' RACE reads, gives a single entry per CDR3 protein. The sample consists of about 1,800,000 distinct CDR3 sequences, over 25% of them appearing once. This clonotype was seen more than once but under ten times. The antigen is not known. Healthy individuals of Caucasian origin from Russia, aged about 6 to 100, served as donors. The TCR was taken from a woman in her thirties in good health. The sequencing sample was made of blood.

The CDR3 loop reads CASSLATHEQYF. The CDR3 nucleotides read TGTGCCAGCAGCTTAGCCACACACGAGCAGTACTTC. The rearrangement links TRBV7-9 to TRBJ2-7, with D unclear. The CDR3 is 12 residues long. Germline V gene sequence: CDR1 SEHNR, CDR2 FQNEAQ (reference sequence). V gave up 0 bases and J gave up 5 bases, with 5 bases separating them.